This T cell receptor (beta chain) stems from a study of metastatic and nonmetastatic thyroid tumors (TCRdb year 2020). Describing the broader study: Repertoires from peripheral blood and from tumor or nodule tissue samples of malignant and benign thyroid patients were compared. The investigation overall reported the following: In both blood and tumor samples, malignant tumors were reported to have significantly higher TCR beta diversity than benign nodules.

Judged by its sample share, this clone qualifies as medium-sized (0.01 to 0.1%). What this receptor recognizes is not known. Base quality data are lacking; no much larger clone is found one base away. None of the patients had been given any treatment before thyroid surgery. Using T-cell receptor beta sequencing, the researchers looked back retrospectively at clinical samples from patients, gathered between the early 2010s and the late 2010s. The protocol used for the library was PCR. Sequencing took place on an Illumina HiSeq 4000. High-throughput sequencing was used to profile the TCR beta-chain CDR3 region of every patient. Per the original workflow: A classifier to discriminate distant-metastatic papillary thyroid cancer patients was built from CDR3 differences across clinicopathological groups. To measure repertoire diversity the researchers used the Shannon index, while the Morisita-Horn index served to gauge how similar the tumor and blood repertoires were. TCRdb reanalyzed the raw reads on its own, using fastp at Q25 for trimming and MiXCR for clone calling, and kept in-frame beta chains. It is TCRdb's table, rather than the study itself, that gives the V and J calls and clone size. This sample comprises around 36,000 clones, about 29% of them detected only once. Of the sample, 7.8% is held by the ten largest clones.

The CDR3 runs 16 amino acids, cysteine and phenylalanine included. Just CDR3 DNA is preserved here, 48 bases in frame from base 1. According to the germline V gene, CDR1 reads MNHNS and CDR2 reads SASEGT. Clipping removes 6 bases from V and 1 base from J, with 9 as the unmatched junction base count. Sample: blood. The clonotype comes from a female donor with papillary thyroid cancer or a benign thyroid nodule (not recorded which). Some clones in this sample may be carry-over from other donors' samples. This chain is built from TRBV6-1 and TRBJ2-1, and 7 junctional nucleotides match TRBD1. The sequence in DNA is TGTGCCAGCAGATCCCCGGGACAGATTTCCTACAATGAGCAGTTCTTC. Translated, this is CASRSPGQISYNEQFF.